In this sample, the clone carrying this TCR beta chain turned up a few times. The data belong to a study of HIV-infected patients and healthy controls. Via MiXCR, TCRdb re-called the 5' RACE reads, giving one row per CDR3 protein. The sample comprises about 67,000 distinct CDR3 sequences, about a sixth of which are singletons, and approximately 5.2% rests with the top ten. CDR1 MGHRA and CDR2 YSYEKL come from the germline V gene. Trimming took off 2 bases at V and 2 bases at J, with 12 bases between the two ends. The CDR3 runs 16 residues. The sequenced sample was CD4+ T cells from blood. This receptor was identified in a human donor in good health. This chain uses TRBV4-1 with TRBJ1-4; no firm D call. In DNA form, the CDR3 reads TGCGCCAGCAGCCAAACCGCTGTAGCTACTAATGAAAAACTGTTTTTT. Translation: CASSQTAVATNEKLFF.